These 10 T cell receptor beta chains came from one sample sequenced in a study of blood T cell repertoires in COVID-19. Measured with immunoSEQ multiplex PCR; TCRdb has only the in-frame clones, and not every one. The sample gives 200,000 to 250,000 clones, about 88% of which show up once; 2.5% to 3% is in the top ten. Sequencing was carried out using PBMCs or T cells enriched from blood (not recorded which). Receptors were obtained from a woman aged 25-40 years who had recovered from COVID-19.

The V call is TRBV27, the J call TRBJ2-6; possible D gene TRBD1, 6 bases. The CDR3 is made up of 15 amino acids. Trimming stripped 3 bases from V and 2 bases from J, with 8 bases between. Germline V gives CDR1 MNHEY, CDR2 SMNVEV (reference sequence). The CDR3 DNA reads TGTGCCAGCAGTTTGGGACATGCTGGGGCCAACGTCCTGACTTTC. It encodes CASSLGHAGANVLTF.

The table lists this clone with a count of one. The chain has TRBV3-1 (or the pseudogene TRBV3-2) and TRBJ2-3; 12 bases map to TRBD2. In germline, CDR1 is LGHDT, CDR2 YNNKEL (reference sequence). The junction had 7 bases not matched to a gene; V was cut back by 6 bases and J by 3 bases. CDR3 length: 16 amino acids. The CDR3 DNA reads TGTGCCAGCAGGACTACTAGCGGGGGGCGGACAGATACGCAGTATTTT. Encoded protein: CASRTTSGGRTDTQYF.

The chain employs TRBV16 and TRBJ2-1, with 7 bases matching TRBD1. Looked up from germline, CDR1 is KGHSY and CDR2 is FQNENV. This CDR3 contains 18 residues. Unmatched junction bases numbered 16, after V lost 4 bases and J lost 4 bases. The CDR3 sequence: CASSPSDLARGKYNEQFF. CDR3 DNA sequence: TGTGCCAGCAGCCCTTCAGATCTGGCCAGGGGGAAGTACAATGAGCAGTTCTTC.

CDR3 residues: CASSLGTGISYEQYF. The DNA for the CDR3 is TGTGCCAGTAGTCTGGGGACAGGGATCTCCTACGAGCAGTACTTC. This sequence joins TRBV19 and TRBJ2-7; 9 bases are a match to TRBD1. The CDR3 sequence is 15 residues long. Germline V CDR1 and CDR2: LNHDA, SQIVND (reference sequence). The trim removed 5 bases at V and 0 bases at J, leaving 5 bases unmatched.

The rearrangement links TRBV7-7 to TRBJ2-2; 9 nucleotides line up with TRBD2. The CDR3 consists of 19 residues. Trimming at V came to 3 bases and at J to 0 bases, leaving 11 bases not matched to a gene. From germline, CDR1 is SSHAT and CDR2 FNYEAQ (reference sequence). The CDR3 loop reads CASSLLSGGPTTNTGELFF. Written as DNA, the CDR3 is TGTGCCAGCAGCTTGTTGAGCGGGGGGCCCACTACGAACACCGGGGAGCTGTTTTTT.

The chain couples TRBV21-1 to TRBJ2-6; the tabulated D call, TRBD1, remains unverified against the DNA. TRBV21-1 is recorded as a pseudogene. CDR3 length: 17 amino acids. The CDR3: CASRPTGAFSGANVLTF. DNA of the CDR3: TGTGCCAGCAGGCCTACAGGGGCCTTCTCTGGGGCCAACGTCCTGACTTTC.

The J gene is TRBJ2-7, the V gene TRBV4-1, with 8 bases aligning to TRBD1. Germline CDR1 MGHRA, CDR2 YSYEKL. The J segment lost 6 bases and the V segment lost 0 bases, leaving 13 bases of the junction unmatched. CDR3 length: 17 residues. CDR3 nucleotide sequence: TGCGCCAGCAGCCAAGAGAGGGCGACAGGGGATTTTTTCGAGCAGTACTTC. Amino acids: CASSQERATGDFFEQYF.

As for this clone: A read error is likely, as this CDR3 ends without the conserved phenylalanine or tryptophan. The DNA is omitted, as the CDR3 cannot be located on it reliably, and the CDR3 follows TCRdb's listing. The CDR3 loop is CASSDSGQCGV. The chain combines TRBV6-4 with TRBJ2-4; the table's D call, TRBD1, has no DNA check behind it. Germline lookup yields CDR1 MRHNA and CDR2 SNTAGT. The CDR3 is 11 amino acids long, termini counted.

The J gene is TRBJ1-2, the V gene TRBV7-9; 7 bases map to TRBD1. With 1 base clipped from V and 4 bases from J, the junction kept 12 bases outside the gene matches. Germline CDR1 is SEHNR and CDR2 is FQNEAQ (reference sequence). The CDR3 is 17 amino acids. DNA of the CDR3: TGTGCCAGCAGCTTAGGGCAGGGGACAGTACTGGGCTATGGCTACACCTTC. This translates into CASSLGQGTVLGYGYTF.

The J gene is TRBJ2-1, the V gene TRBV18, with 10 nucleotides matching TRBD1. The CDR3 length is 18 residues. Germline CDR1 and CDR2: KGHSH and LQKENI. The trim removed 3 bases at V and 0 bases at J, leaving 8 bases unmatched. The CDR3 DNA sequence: TGTGCCAGCTCACCCCGGGACAGGGGCGATAGCTCCTACAATGAGCAGTTCTTC. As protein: CASSPRDRGDSSYNEQFF.